This TCR beta chain was sequenced during a study of Graves' ophthalmopathy and Graves' hyperthyroidism. General study findings and limits: Forecasting of ophthalmopathy progression by the model achieved almost 71% sensitivity and roughly 72% specificity.

PBMCs had their origin in fresh peripheral blood (about 10 ml). RNA transcripts were the source from which TCR beta CDR3 regions were amplified. The library came from an HTBI-primed first-round RT-PCR and a second-round multiplex PCR. In TCRdb, the multiplex PCR reads were re-called with MiXCR into one record per CDR3 protein. The sample shows 500,000 to 800,000 distinct CDR3 sequences, about 40% of them seen only once. This clonotype was observed many times. The antigen is unknown. The germline V gene has CDR1 SGHTA and CDR2 FQGNSA. CDR3 length: 14 amino acids. V dropped 3 bases and J dropped 0 bases, with 6 bases sitting between them.

Sequenced input: peripheral blood. This clonotype was obtained from an adult man with Graves' ophthalmopathy. The chain joins TRBV7-2 to TRBJ1-3, with no clear D. CDR3 DNA sequence: TGTGCCAGCAGCTTCATAAGCTCTGGAAACACCATATATTTT. Protein product: CASSFISSGNTIYF.